This TCR beta chain stems from a study of control samples from healthy donors and cancer patients. In germline, CDR1 is LNHDA, CDR2 SQIVND (reference sequence). Trimming left V 7 bases short and J 1 base short, with 17 bases between. The CDR3 covers 16 residues. The method was immunoSEQ multiplex PCR; TCRdb's version includes in-frame clones alone and lacks a portion of them. The sample lists 95,000 to 100,000 clones; around 89% were seen once. The chain uses TRBV19 and TRBJ1-3; possibly TRBD1 for D (6 bases). The TCR originated in a man in his thirties or forties in good health. Sequenced material: blood. CDR3 protein: CASTTRGLLSGNTIYF. The CDR3 bases are TGTGCCAGTACCACCAGGGGACTACTGTCTGGAAACACCATATATTTT.